These T cell receptor beta chains were read from a single sample in a study of cytomegalovirus exposure and HLA in healthy donors. Assay used: immunoSEQ multiplex PCR; TCRdb lists only in-frame clones, some missing. The sample includes approximately 82,000 clones, 85% to 95% of them seen just once. What was sequenced was PBMCs. These receptors all stem from a woman under 30 in good health and CMV-seronegative. Each CDR3 is given with its conserved first and last residue. A D gene is named only where the DNA matches it firmly. Only part of the rows carry a size: once, few, many, or a class if the clone is expanded.

TRBV7-2	-	TRBJ1-4	-	TGTGCCAGCACCCGAGGGGGTAATGAAAAACTGTTTTTT	CASTRGGNEKLFF
TRBV9	-	TRBJ2-1	-	TGTGCCAGCAGCGTAGCACCCTGGAGGGACAATGAGCAGTTCTTC	CASSVAPWRDNEQFF
TRBV7-2	TRBD1	TRBJ2-3	-	TGTGCCAGCAGCTCGGACAGGGGGCGCGTCGGTACGCAGTATTTT	CASSSDRGRVGTQYF
TRBV27	TRBD1	TRBJ1-1	once	TGTGCCAGCAGTTTTGGGACAGGGTCGGATGGGGTCGGTGAAGCTTTCTTT	CASSFGTGSDGVGEAFF
TRBV10-2	-	TRBJ1-6	-	TGCGCCAGCGATGGAGATTATACAGGGAATTCACCCCTCCACTTT	CASDGDYTGNSPLHF
TRBV14	-	TRBJ2-7	-	TGTGCCAGCAGCCAATCTCCCCCCCTCGAGCAGTACTTC	CASSQSPPLEQYF
TRBV5-4	-	TRBJ1-2	-	TGTGCCAGCAGCTTGGCTGGGGCCAGCTATGGCTACACCTTC	CASSLAGASYGYTF
TRBV2	-	TRBJ2-7	once	TGTGCCAGCAGTGAAGTTGCGGGCGGCTACGAGCAGTACTTC	CASSEVAGGYEQYF
TRBV5-4	TRBD2	TRBJ2-5	-	TGTGCCAGCAGCTTGCCCACTAGCGGGAGGGCCGAGACCCAGTACTTC	CASSLPTSGRAETQYF
TRBV11-2	-	TRBJ1-1	once	TGTGCCAGCAGCTTAGGCCCTGACGGGGGAGCTTTCTTT	CASSLGPDGGAFF
TRBV7-9	-	TRBJ2-6	-	TGTGCCAGCAGCCCTGGAGGCTCTGGGGCCAACGTCCTGACTTTC	CASSPGGSGANVLTF
TRBV7-2	TRBD1	TRBJ2-7	-	TGTGCCAGCGGGAAATCGCCGGGACAGGGGGCCAAGCAGTACTTC	CASGKSPGQGAKQYF
TRBV6-1	-	TRBJ1-2	-	TGTGCCAGCAGCGGAAACGCAGGGATAACGAGGGGCTACACCTTC	CASSGNAGITRGYTF
TRBV4-1	-	TRBJ1-5	-	TGCGCCAGCAGCCAAGAAACAGGGTTCAATCAGCCCCAGCATTTT	CASSQETGFNQPQHF
TRBV6-5	TRBD1	TRBJ1-1	-	TGTGCCAGCAGTTACTCGATACAGGGGTTGAACACTGAAGCTTTCTTT	CASSYSIQGLNTEAFF
TRBV7-2	-	TRBJ1-5	-	TGTGCCAGCAGCGGGGACACGGGCAATCAGCCCCAGCATTTT	CASSGDTGNQPQHF
TRBV14	TRBD2	TRBJ2-7	-	TGTGCCAGCAGCCAAGGGGAAAGGACTAGCGAGAGACATGAGCAGTACTTC	CASSQGERTSERHEQYF
TRBV19	TRBD1	TRBJ2-1	-	TGTGCCAGTAGTTTCGGGACAGAGTTATATGAGCAGTTCTTC	CASSFGTELYEQFF
TRBV7-2	-	TRBJ2-3	-	TGTGCCAGCAGCTGGACTCCTCAAGATACGCAGTATTTT	CASSWTPQDTQYF
TRBV28	-	TRBJ2-5	-	TGTGCCAGCGCGGGACAGTCTGAGACCCAGTACTTC	CASAGQSETQYF
TRBV7-2	TRBD2	TRBJ2-1	-	TGTGCCAGCAGCAAGGGGACTAGCTACAATGAGCAGTTCTTC	CASSKGTSYNEQFF
TRBV7-2	-	TRBJ2-3	-	TGTGCCAGCAGCTTAGCGGGGGGAGCGGATACGCAGTATTTT	CASSLAGGADTQYF
TRBV25-1	-	TRBJ2-5	-	TGTGCCAGCAGTGAGGCGGGGAGATACCAAGAGACCCAGTACTTC	CASSEAGRYQETQYF
TRBV6-1	-	TRBJ2-2	-	TGTGCCAGCAGTGAAGCTGGCGGGCGCGACACCGGGGAGCTGTTTTTT	CASSEAGGRDTGELFF
TRBV27	-	TRBJ1-3	-	TGTGCCAGCAGTTCCGGCTCTGGAAACACCATATATTTT	CASSSGSGNTIYF
TRBV5-6	-	TRBJ1-3	-	TGTGCCAGCAGCTTGGGACAGACCCTCTCTGGAAACACCATATATTTT	CASSLGQTLSGNTIYF
TRBV7-9	TRBD1	TRBJ1-5	-	TGTGCCAGCAGCTTGGGACAGGTCAGTCAGCCCCAGCATTTT	CASSLGQVSQPQHF
TRBV6-6	TRBD1	TRBJ1-1	-	TGTGCCAGCAGCTGGACGGACAGGGGGAACACTGAAGCTTTCTTT	CASSWTDRGNTEAFF
TRBV27	TRBD1	TRBJ1-1	-	TGTGCCAGCTGGACAGGGGGCAAAGCTTTCTTT	CASWTGGKAFF
TRBV18	TRBD2	TRBJ2-5	-	TGTGCCAGCTCACCCGGGACTAGGGGAGAGACCCAGTACTTC	CASSPGTRGETQYF
TRBV7-9	TRBD2	TRBJ2-5	-	TGTGCCAGCAGCTTAGGGCTAGCGGAAGAGACCCAGTACTTC	CASSLGLAEETQYF
TRBV5-1	TRBD1	TRBJ2-5	-	TGCGCCAGCAGCTTTAGGGGACAGGAAGGTGAGACCCAGTACTTC	CASSFRGQEGETQYF
TRBV19	TRBD1	TRBJ1-2	-	TGTGCCAGCTCAGAGGACAGGGGAACGAACTATGGCTACACCTTC	CASSEDRGTNYGYTF
TRBV7-8	-	TRBJ1-5	-	TGTGCCAGCAGCCCGAAGGGGCAGGGGATTCAGCCCCAGCATTTT	CASSPKGQGIQPQHF
TRBV4-1	TRBD2	TRBJ2-3	-	TGCGCCAGCAGGGATGGACTAGCGGGACTCACAGATACGCAGTATTTT	CASRDGLAGLTDTQYF
TRBV13	TRBD1	TRBJ2-5	-	TGTGCCAGCAGCTTAGCTAGACAGGGTCCTGGGGAGACCCAGTACTTC	CASSLARQGPGETQYF